This is a list of T cell receptor beta chains from one sample in a study of PD-1 blockade in classical Hodgkin lymphoma. Only in-frame clones appear in the TCRdb table, and some are missing; sequencing was by immunoSEQ multiplex PCR. The repertoire includes under 20,000 clones, approximately 76% of them detected once, and roughly 40% sits in the top ten. The starting material was peripheral blood mononuclear cells (PBMCs), obtained before the fourth cycle of nivolumab. These TCRs come from a human donor with classical Hodgkin lymphoma. Both conserved end residues are part of each CDR3. The D gene is left open where the match is weak. Only part of the rows carry a size: once, few, many, or a class if the clone is expanded.

NA	TRBV19	NA	13	TRBJ2-7	CASSLALSYEQYF	TGTGCCAGTAGTCTGGCGCTGTCCTACGAGCAGTACTTC
NA	TRBV5-5	NA	15	TRBJ2-7	CASSLVGEIGYEQYF	TGTGCCAGCAGCTTGGTCGGGGAAATAGGGTACGAGCAGTACTTC
NA	TRBV19	NA	15	TRBJ1-3	CASSPDRSSGNTIYF	TGTGCCAGTAGCCCCGACAGAAGCTCTGGAAACACCATATATTTT
NA	TRBV15	NA	16	TRBJ1-1	CATSRVILGSGTEAFF	TGTGCCACCAGCAGAGTAATTTTGGGCAGTGGCACTGAAGCTTTCTTT
NA	TRBV7-1	NA	14	TRBJ2-7	CASSSGQLVREQYF	TGTGCCAGCAGCTCCGGACAGTTAGTAAGAGAGCAGTACTTC
NA	TRBV27	NA	13	TRBJ1-1	CASSWGYDTEAFF	TGTGCCAGCAGTTGGGGCTACGACACTGAAGCTTTCTTT
once	TRBV19	TRBD2	15	TRBJ2-7	CASSRTSGGADEQYF	TGTGCCAGTAGTAGGACTAGCGGGGGGGCCGACGAGCAGTACTTC
NA	TRBV5-1	NA	12	TRBJ2-5	CASNQGSETQYF	TGCGCCAGCAATCAAGGCTCAGAGACCCAGTACTTC
NA	TRBV4-2	NA	12	TRBJ2-5	CASSQNQETQYF	TGTGCCAGCAGCCAAAACCAGGAGACCCAGTACTTC
NA	TRBV11-2	NA	13	TRBJ2-2	CASSLTVTGELFF	TGTGCCAGCAGCTTAACGGTGACCGGGGAGCTGTTTTTT
NA	TRBV6-5	TRBD1	14	TRBJ1-5	CASSRQGSNQPQHF	TGTGCCAGCAGCCGACAGGGTTCTAATCAGCCCCAGCATTTT
NA	TRBV4-1	TRBD2	17	TRBJ2-7	CASSQDRPGLAVLEQYF	TGCGCCAGCAGCCAAGATCGGCCGGGACTAGCGGTACTCGAGCAGTACTTC
NA	TRBV4-2	NA	12	TRBJ2-2	CASRGVTGELFF	TGTGCCAGCAGGGGGGTCACCGGGGAGCTGTTTTTT
NA	TRBV7-2	TRBD2	14	TRBJ2-2	CASGGLAESGELFF	TGTGCCAGCGGGGGACTAGCGGAGTCCGGGGAGCTGTTTTTT
NA	TRBV5-1	NA	13	TRBJ2-5	CASSPVGGETQYF	TGCGCCAGCAGTCCGGTTGGGGGAGAGACCCAGTACTTC
NA	TRBV27	TRBD2	20	TRBJ2-2	CASIIFFPGLAGTETGELFF	TGTGCCAGCATCATTTTTTTTCCGGGACTAGCGGGGACAGAGACCGGGGAGCTGTTTTTT
few	TRBV27	TRBD1	16	TRBJ1-5	CASSPAGGYSNQPQHF	TGTGCCAGCAGCCCTGCAGGGGGTTATAGCAATCAGCCCCAGCATTTT
NA	TRBV7-2	TRBD1	13	TRBJ2-1	CASSFYRGGEQFF	TGTGCCAGCAGCTTTTACAGGGGCGGTGAGCAGTTCTTC
once	TRBV6-1	NA	14	TRBJ1-1	CASSLQGENTEAFF	TGTGCCAGCAGTCTACAGGGTGAGAACACTGAAGCTTTCTTT
NA	TRBV4-1	NA	11	TRBJ1-2	CASSLNDGYTF	TGCGCCAGCAGCCTAAACGATGGCTACACCTTC
NA	TRBV7-9	TRBD1	16	TRBJ1-1	CASSLYRDRGGTEAFF	TGTGCCAGCAGCTTATACCGGGACAGGGGAGGGACTGAAGCTTTCTTT
NA	TRBV9	TRBD2	15	TRBJ2-1	CASSVGFSGGNEQFF	TGTGCCAGCAGCGTAGGCTTCTCGGGGGGCAATGAGCAGTTCTTC
few	TRBV7-9	NA	15	TRBJ2-3	CASSLVRGSTDTQYF	TGTGCCAGCAGCTTAGTACGGGGTAGCACAGATACGCAGTATTTT
NA	TRBV11-2	NA	15	TRBJ1-5	CASSLVSGLNQPQHF	TGTGCCAGCAGCTTGGTAAGTGGGCTCAATCAGCCCCAGCATTTT
NA	TRBV11-3	NA	11	TRBJ1-1	CASSLLDEAFF	TGTGCCAGCAGCTTATTGGATGAAGCTTTCTTT
NA	TRBV6-5	NA	15	TRBJ1-3	CASSYLGADGNTIYF	TGTGCCAGCAGTTACTTGGGGGCAGATGGAAACACCATATATTTT
NA	TRBV6-1	NA	16	TRBJ2-1	CASSGVYGQSLNEQFF	TGTGCCAGCAGTGGGGTATACGGGCAGTCTCTCAATGAGCAGTTCTTC
NA	TRBV4-1	NA	14	TRBJ1-2	CASSRPGSLYGYTF	TGCGCCAGCAGCCGCCCCGGGTCTCTATATGGCTACACCTTC
NA	TRBV6-6	TRBD1	16	TRBJ1-1	CASRSDRDGLNTEAFF	TGTGCCAGCAGGTCAGACAGGGACGGCCTGAACACTGAAGCTTTCTTT
NA	TRBV10-3	NA	14	TRBJ1-2	CATLPQGSNYGYTF	TGTGCCACACTGCCTCAGGGTTCTAACTATGGCTACACCTTC
NA	TRBV5-1	NA	14	TRBJ1-5	CASAPGYSNQPQHF	TGCGCCAGCGCCCCAGGGTATAGCAATCAGCCCCAGCATTTT
NA	TRBV5-6	NA	14	TRBJ1-3	CASSSDWAGNTIYF	TGTGCCAGCAGCTCGGACTGGGCTGGAAACACCATATATTTT
NA	TRBV5-8	NA	15	TRBJ2-1	CASSFTGAWGNEQFF	TGTGCCAGCAGCTTCACCGGGGCCTGGGGGAATGAGCAGTTCTTC
few	TRBV5-1	NA	13	TRBJ2-5	CASSPGAVETQYF	TGCGCCAGCAGCCCCGGGGCGGTAGAGACCCAGTACTTC
NA	TRBV6-5	TRBD1	15	TRBJ1-3	CASSYSRGLGNTIYF	TGTGCCAGCAGCTACTCGAGGGGGCTTGGAAACACCATATATTTT
NA	TRBV30	NA	13	TRBJ2-3	CAWSVRRTDTQYF	TGTGCCTGGAGTGTACGGAGGACAGATACGCAGTATTTT
NA	TRBV21-1	NA	18	TRBJ2-2	CASSATRTGQPNTGELFF	TGTGCCAGCAGCGCTACCCGGACAGGCCAACCGAACACCGGGGAGCTGTTTTTT
few	TRBV5-1	TRBD1	16	TRBJ2-6	CASSRDRTLGANVLTF	TGCGCCAGCAGCCGGGACAGGACCCTCGGGGCCAACGTCCTGACTTTC
NA	TRBV19	NA	14	TRBJ2-3	CASSIEQPTDTQYF	TGTGCCAGTAGTATAGAACAGCCCACAGATACGCAGTATTTT
NA	TRBV10-3	TRBD2	16	TRBJ2-1	CAISESTSGPWREQFF	TGTGCCATCAGTGAGTCGACTAGCGGGCCCTGGCGTGAGCAGTTCTTC
NA	TRBV7-9	NA	16	TRBJ1-6	CASSTQAPGQGSPLHF	TGTGCCAGCAGCACCCAGGCCCCGGGACAAGGTTCACCCCTCCACTTT
NA	TRBV6-5	NA	11	TRBJ2-3	CASSTTDTQYF	TGTGCCAGCAGTACGACAGATACGCAGTATTTT
many	TRBV7-3	NA	14	TRBJ1-2	CASSLTGGFDGYTF	TGTGCCAGCAGCTTAACAGGGGGTTTTGATGGCTACACCTTC
few	TRBV7-2	NA	13	TRBJ2-2	CASAGTNTGELFF	TGTGCCAGCGCCGGGACAAACACCGGGGAGCTGTTTTTT
NA	TRBV6-1	NA	12	TRBJ1-3	CASSDYGNTIYF	TGTGCCAGCAGTGACTACGGCAACACCATATATTTT
NA	TRBV19	NA	13	TRBJ1-1	CASTWTANTEAFF	TGTGCCAGTACCTGGACGGCGAACACTGAAGCTTTCTTT
few	TRBV4-1	NA	16	TRBJ1-3	CASSQVTSGDGNTIYF	TGCGCCAGCAGCCAAGTTACGTCCGGGGACGGTAACACCATATATTTT
NA	TRBV29-1	NA	14	TRBJ1-1	CSVDPDRVGSEAFF	TGCAGCGTTGACCCTGACCGCGTGGGTTCTGAAGCTTTCTTT
NA	TRBV5-1	TRBD2	14	TRBJ2-1	CASRISGSGNEQFF	TGCGCCAGCAGGATAAGCGGGAGCGGGAATGAGCAGTTCTTC
few	TRBV15	NA	14	TRBJ1-5	CATSRKGGGQPQHF	TGTGCCACCAGCAGGAAGGGGGGCGGTCAGCCCCAGCATTTT
NA	TRBV11-2	NA	16	TRBJ2-2	CASSVDGASNTGELFF	TGTGCCAGCAGCGTAGACGGGGCGTCTAACACCGGGGAGCTGTTTTTT
NA	TRBV4-2	NA	13	TRBJ2-1	CASSQEPGSEQFF	TGTGCCAGCAGCCAAGAGCCGGGATCGGAGCAGTTCTTC
NA	TRBV6-5	TRBD2	14	TRBJ2-1	CASSYQRELGEQFF	TGTGCCAGCAGTTACCAGCGGGAGTTGGGTGAGCAGTTCTTC
few	TRBV7-2	TRBD1	16	TRBJ2-1	CASSRAGTGGYNEQFF	TGTGCCAGCAGTAGAGCCGGGACAGGGGGATACAATGAGCAGTTCTTC
NA	TRBV2	TRBD2	15	TRBJ2-3	CASRTSSGATDTQYF	TGTGCCAGCAGGACAAGTAGCGGGGCGACAGATACGCAGTATTTT
NA	TRBV30	TRBD1	13	TRBJ1-2	CAWSVQGAYGYTF	TGTGCCTGGAGTGTACAGGGGGCCTATGGCTACACCTTC
NA	TRBV25-1	NA	16	TRBJ1-1	CASSAQKGEETTEAFF	TGTGCCAGCAGTGCCCAAAAGGGGGAAGAGACCACTGAAGCTTTCTTT
NA	TRBV7-6	NA	12	TRBJ1-2	CASSLVEGGYTF	TGTGCCAGCAGCTTAGTGGAGGGCGGCTACACCTTC
NA	TRBV5-6	NA	13	TRBJ2-7	CASSFGLVREQYF	TGTGCCAGCAGCTTTGGGCTGGTTAGGGAGCAGTACTTC